The clone carrying this T cell receptor beta chain was seen only a few times. The study ran its PCR with 60 Vbeta and 13 Jbeta primers. TCRdb's copy holds only in-frame clones and misses some; the assay was immunoSEQ multiplex PCR. Here the sample spans over 200,000 clones, approximately 70% being singletons. This sample was taken from a study of cytomegalovirus exposure and HLA in healthy donors. Looked up from germline, CDR1 is SGHNT and CDR2 is YYREEE (reference sequence). There are 15 residues in the CDR3. V lost 0 bases to trimming and J lost 2 bases, with 9 bases between them. This receptor was identified in a man between 35 and 55 years old in good health and CMV-seropositive. Sequencing was done on a sample of PBMCs. V gene TRBV5-4 combines with J gene TRBJ1-5, with TRBD1 as a possible D gene (5 bases). The CDR3 here is CASSLGREGNQPQHF. In DNA form, the CDR3 reads TGTGCCAGCAGCTTGGGCAGGGAAGGCAATCAGCCCCAGCATTTT.